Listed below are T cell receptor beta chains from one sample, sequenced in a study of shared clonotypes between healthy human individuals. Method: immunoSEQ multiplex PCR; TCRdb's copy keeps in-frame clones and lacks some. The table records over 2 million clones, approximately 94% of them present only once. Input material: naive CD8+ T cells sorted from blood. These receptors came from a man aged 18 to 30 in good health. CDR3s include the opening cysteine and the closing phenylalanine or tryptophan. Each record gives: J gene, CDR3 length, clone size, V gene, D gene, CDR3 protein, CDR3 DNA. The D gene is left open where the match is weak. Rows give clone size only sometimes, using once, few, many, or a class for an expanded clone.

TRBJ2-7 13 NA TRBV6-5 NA CASSFGATYEQYF TGTGCCAGCAGTTTTGGCGCCACTTACGAGCAGTACTTC
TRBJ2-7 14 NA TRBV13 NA CASSLGESLYEQYF TGTGCCAGCAGCTTAGGGGAATCCCTATACGAGCAGTACTTC
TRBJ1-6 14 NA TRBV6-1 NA CASSDRLPNSPLHF TGTGCCAGCAGTGATCGATTGCCCAATTCACCCCTCCACTTT
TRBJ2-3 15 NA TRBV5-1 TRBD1 CASRPDRPSTDTQYF TGCGCCAGCAGGCCGGACAGGCCCTCCACAGATACGCAGTATTTT
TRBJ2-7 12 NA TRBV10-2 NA CATGESPYEQYF TGCGCGACGGGGGAGTCCCCATACGAGCAGTACTTC
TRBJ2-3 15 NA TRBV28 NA CASSLYDGSTDTQYF TGTGCCAGCAGTTTATATGACGGGAGCACAGATACGCAGTATTTT
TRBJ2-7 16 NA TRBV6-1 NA CASSEARKGGGYEQYF TGTGCCAGCAGTGAAGCAAGGAAAGGGGGGGGCTACGAGCAGTACTTC
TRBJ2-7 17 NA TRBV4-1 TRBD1 CASSQEISGQGRGEQYF TGCGCCAGCAGCCAAGAGATTAGTGGACAGGGGCGAGGCGAGCAGTACTTC
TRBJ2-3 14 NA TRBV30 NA CAWSRTVSTDTQYF TGTGCCTGGAGTCGGACCGTTAGCACAGATACGCAGTATTTT
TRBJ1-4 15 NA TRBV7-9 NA CASSNRVSSNEKLFF TGTGCCAGCAGCAACAGGGTGTCCTCTAATGAAAAACTGTTTTTT
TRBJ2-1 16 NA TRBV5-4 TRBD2 CASSPPGLAAYNEQFF TGTGCCAGCAGCCCGCCAGGGCTAGCGGCATACAATGAGCAGTTCTTC
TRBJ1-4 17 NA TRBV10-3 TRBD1 CAISEGTGGTTNEKLFF TGTGCCATCAGTGAGGGGACAGGGGGCACAACTAATGAAAAACTGTTTTTT
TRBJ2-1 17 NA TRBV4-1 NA CASSQDPRDLPSDEQFF TGCGCCAGCAGCCAAGACCCACGGGACCTCCCGAGCGATGAGCAGTTCTTC
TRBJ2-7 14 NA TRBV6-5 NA CASSYYSDSYEQYF TGTGCCAGCAGTTACTACTCTGACAGCTACGAGCAGTACTTC
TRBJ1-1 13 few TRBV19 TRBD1 CASRGTENTEAFF TGTGCCAGTAGGGGGACAGAGAACACTGAAGCTTTCTTT
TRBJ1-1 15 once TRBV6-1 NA CASSNWRGVNTEAFF TGTGCCAGCAGTAACTGGCGGGGGGTGAACACTGAAGCTTTCTTT
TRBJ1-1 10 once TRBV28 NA CACRNTEAFF TGTGCCTGCAGGAACACTGAAGCTTTCTTT
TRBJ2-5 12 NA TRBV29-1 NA CSVEENPETQYF TGCAGCGTTGAAGAGAACCCAGAGACCCAGTACTTC
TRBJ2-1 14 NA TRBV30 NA CAYTLAGTYNEQFF TGTGCCTACACCCTCGCGGGAACCTACAATGAGCAGTTCTTC
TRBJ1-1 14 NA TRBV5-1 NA CASSLETANTEAFF TGCGCCAGCAGCTTAGAGACAGCGAACACTGAAGCTTTCTTT
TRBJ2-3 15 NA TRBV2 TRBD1 CASITRDRRTDTQYF TGTGCCAGCATCACTCGGGACAGACGCACAGATACGCAGTATTTT
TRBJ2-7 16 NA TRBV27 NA CASSLIGQKTGYEQYF TGTGCCAGCAGTTTAATCGGACAGAAGACCGGCTACGAGCAGTACTTC